These 5 T cell receptor beta chains originate from one sample sequenced in a study of OX40 agonist ivuxolimab in advanced cancers. Only in-frame clones appear in the TCRdb table, and some are missing; sequencing was by immunoSEQ multiplex PCR. The repertoire includes about 79,000 clones, about 92% of them detected once, and 0.25% to 0.35% sits in the top ten. This sample comprised CD4+ or CD8+ T cells sorted from blood, obtained in a trial of the OX40 agonist ivuxolimab. The source of these receptors is an adult with an advanced solid tumor such as melanoma, head and neck, liver or kidney cancer.

This rearrangement joins TRBV9 to TRBJ2-1, with 7 positions matching TRBD2. The CDR3 sequence is 15 residues long. Germline V gene data show CDR1 as SGDLS and CDR2 as YYNGEE. The ends lost 6 bases at V and 5 bases at J; junction bases unmatched: 11. For the CDR3, the DNA is TGTGCCAGCACCCCAGTGGGGGGGGGTAACAATGAGCAGTTCTTC. Translated, it gives CASTPVGGGNNEQFF.

The CDR3 nucleotides are TGTGCCAGCAGGGGGTATGCAACTAATGAAAAACTGTTTTTT. It specifies CASRGYATNEKLFF. This chain connects TRBV14 to TRBJ1-4, with D unresolved. Germline CDR1 reads SGHDN; CDR2 reads FVKESK. This CDR3 is 14 amino acids long. Trimming cost V 6 bases and J 0 bases, with 8 bases left between them.

The V gene is TRBV5-1, the J gene TRBJ2-5; 11 bases are shared with TRBD2. After removal of 1 base from V and 2 bases from J, the junction contained 1 base not matched to a gene. Germline V gene data show CDR1 as SGHRS and CDR2 as YFSETQ. The CDR3 spans 15 residues. The CDR3 DNA follows: TGCGCCAGCAGCTTGACTAGCGGGGGACAAGAGACCCAGTACTTC. Translated, it gives CASSLTSGGQETQYF.

The V gene is TRBV28, the J gene TRBJ1-2; TRBD1 is a possible D gene (6 bases). Germline loops: CDR1 MDHEN, CDR2 SYDVKM. CDR3 length: 13 residues. Trimming removed 8 bases at V and 0 bases at J, with 10 bases between. CDR3 sequence reads: CASEGTTNYGYTF. The CDR3 DNA follows: TGTGCCAGCGAAGGGACAACTAACTATGGCTACACCTTC.

The genes are TRBV5-1 and TRBJ1-2; 7 bases fit TRBD1. The CDR3 consists of 14 residues. Trimming removed 0 bases from V and 4 bases from J; junction bases left unmatched: 3. Germline V gene lookup returns CDR1 SGHRS and CDR2 YFSETQ. DNA for the CDR3: TGCGCCAGCAGCTTGGTAGCAGGGGGCTATGGCTACACCTTC. It is translated as CASSLVAGGYGYTF.